These T cell receptor beta chains were read from a single sample in a study of CD8 T cells in Susac syndrome. TCRdb re-analysed the immunoSEQ multiplex PCR reads in MiXCR, keeping a single row per CDR3 protein. The sample has about 300,000 distinct CDR3 sequences; under 95% are singletons. The source material was CD4+ T cells from PBMCs. The receptors originated from a human donor with multiple sclerosis. Both conserved end residues are part of each CDR3. The D gene is left open where the match is weak. Rows give clone size only sometimes, using once, few, many, or a class for an expanded clone.

V gene	J gene	D gene	clone size	CDR3 protein	CDR3 DNA
TRBV19	TRBJ2-2	TRBD1	-	CASSPSLNRGTGELFF	TGTGCCAGTAGTCCATCCTTAAACAGGGGAACCGGGGAGCTGTTTTTT
TRBV30	TRBJ2-7	-	-	CAWSVRVAFSEQYF	TGTGCCTGGAGTGTGAGGGTAGCGTTTAGCGAGCAGTACTTC
TRBV7-9	TRBJ2-3	-	-	CASRRGSTTDTQYF	TGTGCCAGCAGACGGGGGTCCACCACAGATACGCAGTATTTT
TRBV5-1	TRBJ1-2	-	-	CASSPPGHQTVYGYTF	TGCGCCAGCAGCCCCCCGGGACACCAGACCGTCTATGGCTACACCTTC
TRBV5-6	TRBJ1-1	-	-	CASSVYTGHLMNTEAFF	TGTGCCAGCAGCGTCTACACGGGACACTTGATGAACACTGAAGCTTTCTTT
TRBV30	TRBJ2-4	-	-	CAWSLAGVQYF	TGTGCCTGGAGTCTGGCGGGTGTTCAGTACTTC
TRBV6-5	TRBJ2-7	-	-	CASSALDSAHYEQYF	TGTGCCAGCAGCGCGCTGGACAGTGCCCACTACGAGCAGTACTTC
TRBV5-1	TRBJ2-3	-	-	CASSLAQDQDTQYF	TGCGCCAGCAGCTTGGCCCAGGACCAAGATACGCAGTATTTT
TRBV15	TRBJ2-7	-	-	CATSRGVKQYF	TGTGCCACCAGCAGAGGAGTGAAGCAGTACTTC
TRBV29-1	TRBJ1-4	-	-	CSAAGLGSEKLFF	TGCAGCGCTGCAGGGTTGGGTAGTGAAAAACTGTTTTTT
TRBV5-1	TRBJ2-1	TRBD2	few	CASSLLAGGPRGNEQFF	TGCGCCAGCAGCTTGCTAGCGGGAGGGCCCAGGGGCAATGAGCAGTTCTTT
TRBV2	TRBJ2-1	-	-	CASSRESSYNEQFF	TGTGCCAGCAGCCGGGAGAGCTCCTACAATGAGCAGTTCTTC
TRBV7-2	TRBJ1-2	-	-	CASSLVSSNYGYTF	TGTGCCAGCAGCTTAGTGTCGTCTAACTATGGCTACACCTTC
TRBV20-1	TRBJ1-1	TRBD1	-	CSAQGGTDTEAFF	TGCAGTGCTCAGGGGGGGACGGACACTGAAGCTTTCTTT
TRBV4-1	TRBJ2-1	TRBD1	-	CASSQGRGGRIGLEQFF	TGCGCCAGCAGCCAAGGCAGAGGGGGCCGGATTGGATTAGAGCAGTTCTTC
TRBV4-2	TRBJ1-1	TRBD1	-	CASSLVNRGLGVNTEAFF	TGTGCCAGCAGCCTCGTAAACAGGGGGCTAGGTGTGAACACTGAAGCTTTCTTT
TRBV6-2/TRBV6-3	TRBJ2-5	TRBD2	once	CASSYSTGRARQETQYF	TGTGCCAGCAGTTACTCTACTGGGAGGGCCCGCCAAGAGACCCAGTACTTC
TRBV11-2	TRBJ2-4	-	-	CASSLGGPKNIQYF	TGTGCCAGCAGCTTGGGGGGGCCCAAAAACATTCAGTACTTC
TRBV7-2	TRBJ1-1	TRBD1	-	CASKGQGTEAFF	TGTGCCAGCAAGGGACAGGGCACTGAAGCTTTCTTT
TRBV7-9	TRBJ1-4	-	-	CASSRQQSEKLFF	TGTGCCAGCAGCCGACAGCAGTCTGAAAAACTGTTTTTT
TRBV12-3/TRBV12-4	TRBJ1-5	-	once	CASSFSRSGWVRNGSRANQPQHF	TGTGCCAGCAGTTTCAGTCGGTCCGGCTGGGTCCGAAATGGGTCCCGGGCGAATCAGCCCCAGCATTTT
TRBV12-3/TRBV12-4	TRBJ2-5	TRBD1	-	CASSPLAGGGETQYF	TGTGCCAGCAGTCCCCTCGCAGGGGGTGGGGAGACCCAGTACTTC
TRBV3-1	TRBJ2-7	TRBD2	-	CASSRLAGAYYEQYF	TGTGCCAGCAGCCGACTAGCGGGGGCCTACTACGAGCAGTACTTC
TRBV7-8	TRBJ2-5	-	-	CASSLQRLETQYF	TGTGCCAGCAGCTTACAACGGTTGGAGACCCAGTACTTC
TRBV6-1	TRBJ1-1	TRBD1	-	CASSRRGLSVNTEAFF	TGTGCCAGCAGCCGCAGGGGGCTTTCGGTGAACACTGAAGCTTTCTTT
TRBV29-1	TRBJ2-1	-	-	CSAGNSYNEQFF	TGCAGCGCCGGGAACTCCTACAATGAGCAGTTCTTC
TRBV3-1	TRBJ2-3	-	-	CASSQRRGAGALDTQYF	TGTGCCAGCAGCCAACGAAGGGGCGCCGGGGCCCTCGATACGCAGTATTTT
TRBV29-1	TRBJ2-1	-	-	CSVMGLPNNEQFF	TGCAGCGTTATGGGACTCCCTAACAATGAGCAGTTCTTC
TRBV12-5	TRBJ2-7	TRBD1	-	CASGSTGDSLAYEQYF	TGTGCTAGTGGTTCTACAGGGGACAGCTTAGCCTACGAGCAGTACTTC
TRBV20-1	TRBJ2-7	TRBD2	-	CSASLGGRYYEQYF	TGCAGTGCTAGTTTAGGCGGGAGGTACTACGAGCAGTACTTC
TRBV30	TRBJ1-1	TRBD1	-	CAWASDRETEAFF	TGTGCCTGGGCTTCGGACAGGGAGACTGAAGCTTTCTTT
TRBV18	TRBJ1-1	-	-	CASSSNQGPDTEAFF	TGTGCCAGCTCGTCGAACCAGGGGCCAGACACTGAAGCTTTCTTT
TRBV5-4	TRBJ2-5	-	-	CASSFRTVRETQYF	TGTGCCAGCAGCTTCCGGACAGTCCGGGAGACCCAGTACTTC
TRBV7-2	TRBJ1-4	TRBD1	-	CASSPRAIGTGYSEKLFF	TGTGCCAGCAGCCCCCGAGCTATCGGGACAGGGTACAGTGAAAAACTGTTTTTT
TRBV7-9	TRBJ2-3	-	-	CASSPAFSGTDTQYF	TGTGCCAGCAGTCCCGCTTTTTCCGGAACAGATACGCAGTATTTT
TRBV6-4	TRBJ2-1	TRBD1	-	CASSMAGGVGEQFF	TGTGCCAGCAGTATGGCAGGGGGTGTCGGGGAGCAGTTCTTC
TRBV12-3/TRBV12-4	TRBJ1-4	TRBD1	-	CASSSDRGREKLFF	TGTGCCAGCAGTTCCGACAGGGGGCGTGAAAAACTGTTTTTT
TRBV6-5	TRBJ2-1	TRBD2	-	CASSYPSGSMDEQFF	TGTGCCAGCAGTTATCCTAGCGGGAGTATGGATGAGCAGTTCTTC
TRBV20-1	TRBJ2-3	-	-	CSATLASPDTQYF	TGCAGTGCTACATTGGCTAGCCCAGATACGCAGTATTTT
TRBV18	TRBJ1-2	-	-	CASSPDLGDLRFRLFGYTF	TGTGCCAGCTCACCGGATTTGGGAGATCTTCGTTTCAGGTTATTTGGCTACACCTTC
TRBV6-2/TRBV6-3	TRBJ2-7	-	once	CASRTGKYEQYF	TGTGCCAGCAGGACCGGAAAATACGAGCAGTACTTC
TRBV29-1	TRBJ1-5	TRBD1	-	CSVSTGEDQPQHF	TGCAGCGTTTCCACAGGGGAGGACCAGCCCCAGCATTTT